What follows is one TCR beta chain and its context. Antigen specificity is unknown. A junction boundary mismatches the germline segment, possibly from a read error. The length of the CDR3 is 14 residues. CDR1 is SSHAT, CDR2 FNYEAQ, per germline (reference sequence). The sample comes from a study of cytomegalovirus exposure and HLA in healthy donors. Whole-study context: Most genotyped donors, roughly 83% of roughly 400, had Caucasian-associated genetic ancestry.

The primer mix had 60 Vbeta and 13 Jbeta primers. Some clones are missing from TCRdb's copy, which holds only in-frame ones; the method was immunoSEQ multiplex PCR. The sample table sets out 200,000 or so clones. Broader study findings: The study listed approximately 170 cytomegalovirus-associated TCR beta chains.

The V gene is TRBV7-7, the J gene TRBJ2-5, with TRBD2 identical over 13 bases. Source material: PBMCs. The receptor was derived from a boy younger than 18 in good health and CMV-seronegative. The CDR3 loop is CASSLGTSGASQYF. The DNA of the CDR3 is TGTGCTAGCAGCTTGGGGACTAGCGGGGCGTCCCAGTACTTC.